This TCR beta chain is drawn from a study of blood T cell repertoires in COVID-19. Looking at the study overall: Nucleic acid was either cDNA or gDNA, and it came from T cells, B-cell-depleted T cells, or PBMCs.

This CDR3 is built from 15 residues. Per germline, CDR1 MNHEY and CDR2 SVGEGT. Trimming cost V 1 base and J 4 bases, with 13 bases left between them. Profiled with immunoSEQ multiplex PCR; TCRdb holds only in-frame clones, not every one. The data show about 210,000 clones, with around 89% seen just once and about 5% held by the top ten. V and J are TRBV6-2 or TRBV6-3 and TRBJ2-5, with D maybe TRBD2 (5 bases). This clonotype was obtained from a woman between 40 and 50 years old with acute or convalescent COVID-19. Sequenced sample: peripheral blood. For the CDR3, the DNA is TGTGCCAGCAGTTACTTAGGGAAAGAGGGAGAGACCCAGTACTTC. This encodes CASSYLGKEGETQYF.